These 30 T cell receptor beta chains originate from one sample sequenced in a study of blood T cell repertoires in COVID-19. The data were produced by immunoSEQ multiplex PCR, yet TCRdb's version contains in-frame clones alone and is incomplete. The profile covers nearly 110,000 clones, with about nine tenths appearing a single time and approximately 6.2% taken by the ten largest. The sequencing input was peripheral blood. The receptors were sampled from a man aged 50 to 59 with active or convalescent COVID-19.

The CDR3 coding sequence is TGTGCTAGTGGTTTGCTCGAGTCGTGGGAGGAACTATCACGAGCCCGGCAGTACTTC. Translation: CASGLLESWEELSRARQYF. This sequence joins TRBV12-5 and TRBJ2-7; a weak D match, TRBD2 (6 bases). CDR1 and CDR2 (germline): LGHNT, FRNRAP. The CDR3 is 19 amino acids. Trimming left V 2 bases short and J 9 bases short, with 32 bases between.

V is TRBV10-3 and J is TRBJ1-2; TRBD1 agrees at 9 bases. CDR3 length equals 16 residues. In germline, CDR1 is ENHRY, CDR2 SYGVKD. V shed 6 bases and J 8 bases; nucleotides not matched to a gene: 16. The CDR3 DNA reads as TGTGCCATCAGCCTTGGCCAACCACAGGGGGCGCGGGGCTACACCTTC. Amino acids: CAISLGQPQGARGYTF.

V and J are TRBV11-2 and TRBJ2-5; 11 bases map to TRBD2. This CDR3 has 18 amino acids. J gave up 4 bases and V 1 base, and 11 bases lay outside the gene matches. The germline gives CDR1 SGHAT, CDR2 FQNNGV. CDR3 sequence reads: CASSLAPRSGRARETQYF. In DNA, the CDR3 is TGTGCCAGCAGCTTAGCCCCCCGTAGCGGGAGGGCCAGAGAGACCCAGTACTTC.

The chain recombines TRBV2 with TRBJ1-4; 7 nucleotides agree with TRBD1. Germline V lookup: CDR1 SNHLY, CDR2 FYNNEI. The ends lost 5 bases at V and 8 bases at J; junction bases unmatched: 5. The CDR3 runs to 13 residues. CDR3 bases: TGTGCCAGCAGTCGGGACAGACGAGAAAAACTGTTTTTT. Translating it yields CASSRDRREKLFF. Drawing the rest from reference TRBV2 and TRBJ1-4, the complete variable domain is EPEVTQTPSHQVTQMGQEVILRCVPISNHLYFYWYRQILGQKVEFLVSFYNNEISEKSEIFDDQFSVERPDGSNFTLKIRSTKLEDSAMYFCASSRDRREKLFFGSGTQLSVL.

The chain couples TRBV18 to TRBJ2-1; no reliable D call. From germline, CDR1 is KGHSH and CDR2 LQKENI. CDR3 length: 17 amino acids. V lost 2 bases and J 0 bases, leaving 14 bases between the germline ends. CDR3 residues: CASSPISRLSSYNEQFF. The CDR3 coding sequence is TGTGCCAGCTCACCAATATCGCGGCTCAGCTCCTACAATGAGCAGTTCTTC.

This clone was observed a single time. V and J are TRBV13 and TRBJ1-5; D gene uncertain. In germline, CDR1 is PRHDT, CDR2 FYEKMQ (reference sequence). The CDR3 is made up of 14 amino acids. V gave up 3 bases and J gave up 10 bases, with 16 bases separating them. CDR3 sequence (DNA): TGTGCCAGCAGCTTTAGCGGAGGGCTGTCCCCCCAGCATTTT. Encoded protein: CASSFSGGLSPQHF. The full variable domain, in which reference TRBV13 and TRBJ1-5 provide the parts outside the CDR3, is AAGVIQSPRHLIKEKRETATLKCYPIPRHDTVYWYQQGPGQDPQFLISFYEKMQSDKGSIPDRFSAQQFSDYHSELNMSSLELGDSALYFCASSFSGGLSPQHFGDGTRLSIL.

The chain uses TRBV9 and TRBJ2-3; D may be TRBD2 (7 bases). This CDR3 region has 14 residues. The ends were cut back, 0 bases at V and 4 bases at J, with 9 bases in the middle. Germline V CDR1 and CDR2: SGDLS, YYNGEE. CDR3 residues: CASSVGGGADTQYF. For the CDR3, the DNA is TGTGCCAGCAGCGTAGGGGGGGGCGCAGATACGCAGTATTTT.

This clone has more than one count but fewer than ten. The chain recombines TRBV28 with TRBJ2-6; maybe TRBD1 (6 bases). The CDR3 loop spans 16 amino acids. The V end was cut by 6 bases, the J end by 0 bases, with 12 bases between. The germline gives CDR1 MDHEN, CDR2 SYDVKM. CDR3 residues: CASSPGTNSGANVLTF. The DNA of the CDR3 is TGTGCCAGCAGCCCCGGGACAAACTCTGGGGCCAACGTCCTGACTTTC.

The V and J genes are TRBV12-3 or TRBV12-4 and TRBJ2-5; D remains unclear. The CDR3 runs 12 residues. The V end lost 3 bases, the J end lost 1 base, and 3 bases lay between the germline ends. This CDR3 reads CASSFSQETQYF. The CDR3 DNA follows: TGTGCCAGCAGTTTCTCCCAAGAGACCCAGTACTTC.

The V call is TRBV5-1, the J call TRBJ2-1; D unresolved. Germline CDR1 and CDR2: SGHRS and YFSETQ. The CDR3 spans 15 residues. V gave up 0 bases and J gave up 2 bases, with 9 bases separating them. The CDR3 DNA sequence: TGCGCCAGCAGCTTGGCCCAGAACCCCTACAATGAGCAGTTCTTC. Protein product: CASSLAQNPYNEQFF. Variable domain in full (rest from reference TRBV5-1 and TRBJ2-1): KAGVTQTPRYLIKTRGQQVTLSCSPISGHRSVSWYQQTPGQGLQFLFEYFSETQRNKGNFPGRFSGRQFSNSRSEMNVSTLELGDSALYLCASSLAQNPYNEQFFGPGTRLTVL.

This chain uses TRBV3-1 (or the pseudogene TRBV3-2) with TRBJ2-3; tentative D call: TRBD1 (6 bases). The V gene's germline CDR1 is LGHDT and CDR2 YNNKEL (reference sequence). Trimming took 5 bases from V and 3 from J, leaving 15 bases between them. This CDR3 has 15 residues. The CDR3 bases are TGTGCCAGCAGCAACCCAGGGGTGAGGACAGATACGCAGTATTTT. Protein sequence: CASSNPGVRTDTQYF.

This chain uses TRBV19 with TRBJ2-7, with TRBD1 matching over 9 bases. The CDR3 sequence is 15 residues long. CDR1 is LNHDA and CDR2 is SQIVND in the germline V gene (reference sequence). J gave up 4 bases and V 0 bases, and 4 bases lay outside the gene matches. The CDR3, as DNA: TGTGCCAGTAGTATAGAGTTCGGACAGGGGTACGAGCAGTACTTC. Protein product: CASSIEFGQGYEQYF.

This chain links TRBV7-9 with TRBJ2-1, with TRBD2 identical over 12 bases. The CDR3 length is 16 residues. Per germline, CDR1 SEHNR and CDR2 FQNEAQ (reference sequence). V dropped 5 bases and J dropped 4; count of bases not matched to a gene: 6. The CDR3 DNA sequence: TGTGCCAGCAGCCCAACTAGCGGGAGGCTTTACAATGAGCAGTTCTTC. Encoded protein: CASSPTSGRLYNEQFF.

This chain connects TRBV24-1 to TRBJ2-1; a weak D match, TRBD2 (5 bases). The CDR3 runs 15 residues. The germline CDR1 and CDR2 sequences are KGHDR and SFDVKD. V was clipped by 0 bases and J by 4 bases, with 9 bases between them. The CDR3 bases are TGTGCCACCAGTGATTTGGACTACGAATACAATGAGCAGTTCTTC. Its protein product is CATSDLDYEYNEQFF.

The genes are TRBV2 and TRBJ2-2; TRBD2 agrees at 7 bases. J was trimmed by 5 bases and V by 6 bases; bases with no gene match: 6. Germline V gives CDR1 SNHLY, CDR2 FYNNEI. This CDR3 contains 14 residues. CDR3 coding DNA: TGTGCCAGCAGGAGGGAGGGAGAGACCGGGGAGCTGTTTTTT. Residues: CASRREGETGELFF.

V usage is TRBV27 and J usage is TRBJ1-2, with TRBD1 matching over 7 bases. V dropped 5 bases and J dropped 0; count of bases not matched to a gene: 3. The CDR3 consists of 14 residues. Germline assignment: CDR1 MNHEY and CDR2 SMNVEV (reference sequence). The CDR3 nucleotides are TGTGCCAGCAGTGGAGGGACAGCTAACTATGGCTACACCTTC. It translates to CASSGGTANYGYTF.

V gene TRBV7-2 combines with J gene TRBJ2-1; possibly TRBD2 for D (6 bases). Trimming left V 1 base short and J 8 bases short, with 15 bases between. The length of the CDR3 is 15 residues. Germline V lookup: CDR1 SGHTA, CDR2 FQGNSA. The CDR3, as DNA: TGTGCCAGCAGCTTAGTAGCGGACGGGGTCGATGAGCAGTTCTTC. This gives the protein CASSLVADGVDEQFF.

The V and J genes are TRBV7-2 and TRBJ2-3, with D perhaps TRBD1 (6 bases). Trimming stripped 5 bases from V and 2 bases from J, with 14 bases between. Germline V gives CDR1 SGHTA, CDR2 FQGNSA. The CDR3 runs 15 residues. In DNA form, the CDR3 reads TGTGCCAGCAGCCCACAGGGAGCCTACACAGATACGCAGTATTTT. It is translated as CASSPQGAYTDTQYF.

This chain uses TRBV5-8 with TRBJ1-5, with 10 bases fitting TRBD1. The germline gives CDR1 SGHTS, CDR2 YDEGEE. V was pared by 7 bases and J by 3 bases, with 7 bases of the junction left unmatched. CDR3 length: 15 amino acids. CDR3 region: CASAPGQGPNQPQHF. CDR3 DNA: TGTGCCAGCGCACCGGGACAGGGGCCCAATCAGCCCCAGCATTTT.

The V and J genes are TRBV5-5 and TRBJ2-1; maybe TRBD2 (6 bases). The germline V and J ends were trimmed by 0 bases and 10 bases, with 8 bases remaining between them. The CDR3 has 12 amino acids. Germline V gives CDR1 SGHKS, CDR2 YYEKEE (reference sequence). The CDR3 loop is CASSLGDSEQFF. CDR3 bases: TGTGCCAGCAGCTTGGGGGACTCCGAGCAGTTCTTC.

CDR3 region: CASSLERGVYNEQFF. The CDR3 DNA reads TGTGCCAGCAGCTTGGAGCGGGGAGTCTACAATGAGCAGTTCTTC. V usage is TRBV5-6 and J usage is TRBJ2-1, with 7 bases identical to TRBD2. CDR1 SGHDT and CDR2 YYEEEE come from the germline V gene. This CDR3 spans 15 amino acids. V was pared by 0 bases and J by 3 bases, with 3 bases of the junction left unmatched.

The V call is TRBV7-9, the J call TRBJ1-1; D unclear. Deletions cut 1 base from V and 4 bases from J, with 10 bases between. CDR1 and CDR2 from the germline V gene are SEHNR and FQNEAQ (reference sequence). The CDR3 has 14 amino acids. CDR3 sequence reads: CASSLGLGSTEAFF. The CDR3, as DNA: TGTGCCAGCAGCTTAGGTTTGGGCTCCACTGAAGCTTTCTTT.

This clone was counted a single time. The chain has TRBV10-3 and TRBJ2-3, with 8 positions matching TRBD1. The germline CDR1 and CDR2 sequences are ENHRY and SYGVKD. The CDR3 runs 15 residues. The junction had 5 bases not matched to a gene; V was cut back by 2 bases and J by 4 bases. CDR3 bases: TGTGCCATCAGTGAGCCCAGGGGGCGGGCAGATACGCAGTATTTT. Translation gives CAISEPRGRADTQYF.

The rearrangement joins TRBV28 to TRBJ1-1; 8 bases line up with TRBD1. CDR1 is MDHEN and CDR2 is SYDVKM in the germline V gene. The V and J ends lost 7 bases and 12 bases, in that order; junction bases with no gene match: 7. This CDR3 has 11 amino acids. This CDR3 is CASMTGAFPFF. CDR3 coding DNA: TGTGCCAGCATGACAGGGGCATTCCCTTTCTTT.

Here the CDR3 reads CASSYSMLAGGLEQYF. As DNA, the CDR3 is TGTGCCAGCAGTTACTCGATGCTAGCGGGAGGGCTCGAGCAGTACTTC. The chain carries TRBV6-5 and TRBJ2-7; 12 bases match TRBD2. The germline V gene encodes CDR1 MNHEY and CDR2 SVGAGI. V was clipped by 0 bases and J by 6 bases; unmatched bases: 6. The CDR3 sequence is 16 residues long.

V and J are TRBV10-1 and TRBJ1-1; 12 bases match TRBD1. This CDR3 spans 15 amino acids. CDR1 and CDR2 (germline): WNHNN, SYGVQD (reference sequence). V lost 3 bases and J lost 8; bases outside the gene matches: 7. DNA for the CDR3: TGCGCCAGCAGTGATCCCGGGACAGGGGGCTCGGAAGCTTTCTTT. Protein product: CASSDPGTGGSEAFF.

The table lists this clone with a count of one. This sequence joins TRBV29-1 and TRBJ2-1; 13 nucleotides match TRBD2. Germline V CDR1 and CDR2: SQVTM, ANQGSEA. The CDR3 consists of 14 residues. Trimming at V came to 4 bases and at J to 9 bases, leaving 6 bases not matched to a gene. The CDR3 coding sequence is TGCAGCGTTGGCAGACTAGCGGGAGGAACTGAGCAGTTCTTC. Encoded protein: CSVGRLAGGTEQFF.

V is TRBV6-4 and J is TRBJ1-2; 8 nucleotides line up with TRBD1. The germline V gene has CDR1 MRHNA and CDR2 SNTAGT. V lost 4 bases to trimming and J lost 4 bases; unmatched junction nucleotides: 8. This CDR3 has 15 amino acids. The CDR3 reads CASSADGQGSYGYTF. CDR3 bases: TGTGCCAGCAGTGCCGACGGACAGGGTAGCTATGGCTACACCTTC.

The J gene is TRBJ1-5, the V gene TRBV27; 8 bases agree with TRBD1. Germline V gene data show CDR1 as MNHEY and CDR2 as SMNVEV (reference sequence). This CDR3 is built from 14 residues. Losses at the gene ends were 6 bases for V and 9 bases for J; bases not matched to a gene: 10. CDR3 residues: CASRPGQVTWPQHF. CDR3 nucleotide sequence: TGTGCCAGCAGGCCGGGACAGGTTACTTGGCCCCAGCATTTT.

The chain is built from TRBV5-1 and TRBJ2-1; 15 bases match TRBD2. Germline lookup yields CDR1 SGHRS and CDR2 YFSETQ. CDR3 size: 16 residues. J lost 10 bases, V lost 4 bases, and 9 bases had no gene match. The CDR3: CASSTQGLAGGLEQFF. In nucleotides, the CDR3 is TGCGCCAGCAGCACCCAGGGACTAGCGGGAGGTTTGGAGCAGTTCTTC.